The source of this T cell receptor beta chain is a study of T cells after yellow fever vaccination. This clonotype was seen repeatedly, ten times or more. TCRdb re-analysed the 5' RACE reads in MiXCR, keeping a single row per CDR3 protein. The sample includes 200,000 to 300,000 distinct CDR3 sequences, 3.6% seen only once; the top ten take over 15%. The CDR3 length is 12 residues. CDR1 and CDR2 from the germline V gene are SGHDT and YYEEEE. V dropped 5 bases and J dropped 7 bases, with 10 bases sitting between them. The clonotype was recovered from a man younger than 30 who received the YFV17D yellow fever vaccine. The sequencing here drew on PBMCs, taken 15 days after the yellow fever booster vaccination. The chain links TRBV5-6 to TRBJ2-1; no firm D call. The CDR3 loop is CASRDLRNEQFF. As DNA, the CDR3 is TGTGCCAGCAGAGACCTTAGGAATGAGCAGTTCTTC.